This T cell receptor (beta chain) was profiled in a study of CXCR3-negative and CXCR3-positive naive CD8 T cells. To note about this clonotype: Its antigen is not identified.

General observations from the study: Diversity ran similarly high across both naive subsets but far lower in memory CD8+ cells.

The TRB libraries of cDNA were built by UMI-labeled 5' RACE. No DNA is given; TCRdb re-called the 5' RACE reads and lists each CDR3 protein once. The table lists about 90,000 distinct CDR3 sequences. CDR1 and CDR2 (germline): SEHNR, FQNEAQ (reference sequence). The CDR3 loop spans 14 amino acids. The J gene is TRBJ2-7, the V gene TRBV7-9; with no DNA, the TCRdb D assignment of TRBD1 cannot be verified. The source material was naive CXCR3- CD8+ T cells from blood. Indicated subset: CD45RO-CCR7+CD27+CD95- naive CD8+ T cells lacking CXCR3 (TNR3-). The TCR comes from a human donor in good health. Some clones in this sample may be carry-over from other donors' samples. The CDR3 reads CASSLVSTAYEQYF. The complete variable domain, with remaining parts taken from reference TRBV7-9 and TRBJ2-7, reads DTGVSQNPRHKITKRGQNVTFRCDPISEHNRLYWYRQTLGQGPEFLTYFQNEAQLEKSRLLSDRFSAERPKGSFSTLEIQRTEQGDSAMYLCASSLVSTAYEQYFGPGTRLTVT.